The next 21 T cell receptor beta chains were all read from a single sample in a study of blood T cell repertoires in COVID-19. Produced via immunoSEQ multiplex PCR; TCRdb's table is partial and in-frame only. The sample has some 90,000 clones, about 71% seen once. Sample: peripheral blood. These receptors were obtained from a woman aged 55-75 years in a cohort sampled during active or convalescent COVID-19.

The table lists this clone with many counts. This sequence joins TRBV5-8 and TRBJ1-5, with 9 nucleotides matching TRBD1. After removal of 0 bases from V and 7 bases from J, the junction contained 5 bases not matched to a gene. This CDR3 is 15 amino acids long. Germline lookup yields CDR1 SGHTS and CDR2 YDEGEE. Here the CDR3 DNA reads TGTGCCAGCAGCTTGGGGCCGGGACAGGGACAGCCCCAGCATTTT. Its translation: CASSLGPGQGQPQHF.

The CDR3 reads CASSLRQIEQYF. CDR3 sequence (DNA): TGTGCCAGCAGTTTAAGACAGATAGAGCAGTACTTC. The chain couples TRBV28 to TRBJ2-7; TRBD1 might be the D (5 bases). The CDR3 length is 12 residues. Germline assignment: CDR1 MDHEN and CDR2 SYDVKM. Trimming pared 2 bases from V and 7 bases from J, leaving 9 bases between.

This clone appeared once. The rearrangement uses TRBV4-1 and TRBJ1-2; 12 bases align to TRBD1. V shed 1 base and J 7 bases; nucleotides not matched to a gene: 7. CDR3 length equals 16 residues. Germline values: CDR1 MGHRA, CDR2 YSYEKL. CDR3 nucleotides: TGCGCCAGCAGCCAAGTTGGGACAGGGGGCTTTGTTGGCTACACCTTC. Encoded protein: CASSQVGTGGFVGYTF.

This chain's CDR3 is CASSASRGLDGYTF. The CDR3, as DNA: TGTGCCAGCAGCGCCTCCAGGGGGCTGGATGGCTACACCTTC. V is TRBV6-6 and J is TRBJ1-2; 8 nucleotides align to TRBD1. V lost 6 bases and J lost 6; bases outside the gene matches: 9. This CDR3 comprises 14 residues. Germline CDR1 MNHNY, CDR2 SVGAGI (reference sequence).

The chain employs TRBV6-1 and TRBJ1-2; 7 bases match TRBD1. Per germline, CDR1 MNHNS and CDR2 SASEGT. The V gene end was trimmed by 2 bases and the J gene end by 3 bases; junction bases not matched to a gene: 0. The CDR3 totals 13 residues. Here the CDR3 DNA reads TGTGCCAGCAGTGAAACAGGGGACTATGGCTACACCTTC. Translation gives CASSETGDYGYTF.

The chain recombines TRBV10-3 with TRBJ1-4; tentatively, D is TRBD1 (5 bases). Germline V gives CDR1 ENHRY, CDR2 SYGVKD. The CDR3 is 17 amino acids. Trimming stripped 1 base from V and 0 bases from J, with 12 bases between. The CDR3 sequence: CAISELQGLATNEKLFF. The CDR3 DNA follows: TGTGCCATCAGTGAGTTGCAGGGATTGGCAACTAATGAAAAACTGTTTTTT.

This chain joins TRBV5-1 and TRBJ1-5; 7 bases match TRBD1. Germline CDR1 is SGHRS and CDR2 is YFSETQ. CDR3 length: 14 residues. V dropped 6 bases and J dropped 1; count of bases not matched to a gene: 4. CDR3 nucleotides: TGCGCCAGCAACAAGGACAGGAGCAATCAGCCCCAGCATTTT. It encodes CASNKDRSNQPQHF.

V is TRBV20-1 and J is TRBJ2-3; D is uncertain. CDR3 length equals 10 residues. Germline CDR1 DFQATT, CDR2 SNEGSKA (reference sequence). Trimming pared 4 bases from V and 6 bases from J, leaving 5 bases between. The CDR3 loop reads CSATRDTQYF. The CDR3 DNA is TGCAGTGCTACGCGGGATACGCAGTATTTT.

The V call is TRBV28, the J call TRBJ1-1; 9 bases are a match to TRBD1. Trimming cost V 4 bases and J 3 bases; bases outside gene matches: 6. Germline V lookup: CDR1 MDHEN, CDR2 SYDVKM. There are 15 residues in the CDR3. CDR3 DNA: TGTGCCAGCAGTTCGGTGGGACAGGGCGACACTGAAGCTTTCTTT. Translating it yields CASSSVGQGDTEAFF. Filled out from reference TRBV28 and TRBJ1-1, the complete variable domain reads DVKVTQSSRYLVKRTGEKVFLECVQDMDHENMFWYRQDPGLGLRLIYFSYDVKMKEKGDIPEGYSVSREKKERFSLILESASTNQTSMYLCASSSVGQGDTEAFFGQGTRLTVV.

The genes are TRBV9 and TRBJ1-4; 9 nucleotides agree with TRBD1. The CDR3 sequence is 15 residues long. Germline trimming cut 0 bases from V and 8 bases from J; bases unmatched to any gene: 5. The V gene's germline CDR1 is SGDLS and CDR2 YYNGEE. The CDR3 DNA sequence: TGTGCCAGCAGCGTAGCGGGACAGGGAGGGGAAAAACTGTTTTTT. Protein sequence: CASSVAGQGGEKLFF.

V and J are TRBV9 and TRBJ2-5; D may be TRBD2 (7 bases). Germline lookup yields CDR1 SGDLS and CDR2 YYNGEE. Trimming removed 4 bases at V and 2 bases at J, with 18 bases between. The CDR3 consists of 16 residues. CDR3 amino acids: CASSTRGGGLQETQYF. For the CDR3, the DNA is TGTGCCAGCAGCACTAGGGGGGGAGGGCTACAAGAGACCCAGTACTTC.

This clone occurred once. The V call is TRBV6-5, the J call TRBJ1-2, with TRBD1 identical over 9 bases. CDR3 size: 15 residues. The trim removed 1 base at V and 6 bases at J, leaving 6 bases unmatched. Per germline, CDR1 MNHEY and CDR2 SVGAGI. The CDR3 DNA reads as TGTGCCAGCAGTTACTATCGGACAGGGGCTCATGGCTACACCTTC. Translating it yields CASSYYRTGAHGYTF.

V is TRBV18 and J is TRBJ1-2, with unresolved D. Trimming removed 1 base at V and 1 base at J, with 10 bases between. The V gene's germline CDR1 is KGHSH and CDR2 LQKENI. This CDR3 has 15 amino acids. CDR3 sequence reads: CASSPQMALNYGYTF. For the CDR3, the DNA is TGTGCCAGCTCACCACAAATGGCTCTTAACTATGGCTACACCTTC. Complete variable domain (other parts from reference TRBV18 and TRBJ1-2): NAGVMQNPRHLVRRRGQEARLRCSPMKGHSHVYWYRQLPEEGLKFMVYLQKENIIDESGMPKERFSAEFPKEGPSILRIQQVVRGDSAAYFCASSPQMALNYGYTFGSGTRLTVV.

The chain combines TRBV7-2 with TRBJ2-5; 11 bases agree with TRBD2. Unmatched junction bases numbered 12, after V lost 1 base and J lost 5 bases. Looked up from germline, CDR1 is SGHTA and CDR2 is FQGNSA. The CDR3 runs 18 residues. The CDR3 sequence is CASSLGRLAGGPGETQYF. The CDR3 region has the DNA TGTGCCAGCAGCTTAGGACGCTTAGCGGGGGGGCCGGGGGAGACCCAGTACTTC.

This clone was detected only a few times. The chain links TRBV29-1 to TRBJ1-5, with D perhaps TRBD1 (5 bases). V was pared by 8 bases and J by 3 bases, with 11 bases between. The CDR3 length is 12 residues. From germline, CDR1 is SQVTM and CDR2 ANQGSEA. CDR3 in amino acids: CSIMDINQPQHF. The CDR3 nucleotides read TGCAGCATTATGGACATCAATCAGCCCCAGCATTTT.

The chain is built from TRBV6-1 and TRBJ1-2, with 8 bases that match TRBD1. Germline V CDR1 and CDR2: MNHNS, SASEGT. The CDR3 consists of 17 residues. Trimming cost V 6 bases and J 7 bases; bases outside gene matches: 19. The CDR3 DNA is TGTGCCAGCAGCGAACTACCCGCCGGACAGGGTTTGGGTGGCTACACCTTC. Protein product: CASSELPAGQGLGGYTF.

The rearrangement links TRBV5-5 to TRBJ2-7, with unresolved D. Germline lookup yields CDR1 SGHKS and CDR2 YYEKEE (reference sequence). The CDR3 is 15 amino acids. With 0 bases removed from V and 0 bases from J, the gap between germline ends came to 10 bases. For the CDR3, the DNA is TGTGCCAGCAGCTTGGGAGTGTCCTACTCCTACGAGCAGTACTTC. This translates into CASSLGVSYSYEQYF. Looking up the rest from reference TRBV5-5 and TRBJ2-7 gives the full variable domain: DAGVTQSPTHLIKTRGQQVTLRCSPISGHKSVSWYQQVLGQGPQFIFQYYEKEERGRGNFPDRFSARQFPNYSSELNVNALLLGDSALYLCASSLGVSYSYEQYFGPGTRLTVT.

This clone was seen a few times. The CDR3 bases are TGTGCCAGCAGTCCCGGACAGGTTAGCAATCAGCCCCAGCATTTT. Translation: CASSPGQVSNQPQHF. The gene calls are TRBV28 and TRBJ1-5; 7 nucleotides line up with TRBD1. The length of the CDR3 is 15 residues. Per germline, CDR1 MDHEN and CDR2 SYDVKM. V shed 5 bases, J shed 0 bases, and the junction held 4 bases outside the gene matches. The entire variable domain, with the rest obtained from reference TRBV28 and TRBJ1-5, is as follows: DVKVTQSSRYLVKRTGEKVFLECVQDMDHENMFWYRQDPGLGLRLIYFSYDVKMKEKGDIPEGYSVSREKKERFSLILESASTNQTSMYLCASSPGQVSNQPQHFGDGTRLSIL.

Points on this clone: A much bigger clone sits one base away, suggesting this may be a read error. Additional DNA sequences in this sample encode the identical CDR3. The chain uses TRBV21-1 and TRBJ2-7; the tabulated D call, TRBD2, remains unverified against the DNA. TRBV21-1 is annotated as a pseudogene. The CDR3 totals 16 residues. CDR3 nucleotides: TGTGCCAGCGCCCCTGGGGTATCGGGGGGAGGGTACGAGCAGTACTTC. Protein sequence: CASAPGVSGGGYEQYF.

Details on this clone: A read error may produce the germline difference seen at one junction end. The chain combines TRBV7-2 with TRBJ1-2; D is unclear. Germline-derived CDR1 and CDR2 are SGHTA and FQGNSA. The CDR3 extends over 11 amino acids. In nucleotides, the CDR3 is TGTGCCAGCAGCTTAGCCCGGCAGGTAGTCTTC. Protein sequence: CASSLARQVVF.

This rearrangement joins TRBV7-9 to TRBJ1-2, with D possibly matching TRBD1 (5 bases). Per the germline V gene, CDR1 is SEHNR and CDR2 is FQNEAQ (reference sequence). The length of the CDR3 is 12 residues. Deletions cut 2 bases from V and 4 bases from J, with 5 bases between. The CDR3 bases are TGTGCCAGCAGCTTAAGGGGCTATGGCTACACCTTC. Translating it yields CASSLRGYGYTF.